These T cell receptor beta chains were read from a single sample in a study of vaccination and CD4 T cells after COVID-19. TCRdb reprocessed the PCR reads with MiXCR, giving one entry per CDR3 protein. The table includes under 20,000 distinct CDR3 sequences, about 44% detected once. These receptors' antigens are unknown. The sample consisted of CD4+ T cells from blood, cultured in vitro, taken after SARS-CoV-2 vaccination. The receptors were sampled from a human donor who had recovered from COVID-19. Each CDR3 is given with its conserved first and last residue. The order of the fields is clone size, D gene, V gene, J gene, CDR3 DNA, CDR3 protein. A D gene is named only where the DNA matches it firmly. A clone size is listed for some rows: how often the clone was seen (once, few, many), or a class if it is expanded.

-,-,TRBV4-1,TRBJ1-5,TGCGCCAGCAGCCAAGGGGGGGATGTCAGGGTTCAGCCCCAGCATTTT,CASSQGGDVRVQPQHF
-,-,TRBV24-1,TRBJ2-1,TGTGCCACCAGTGATTCCCCCCCGGGGGCCTACAATGAGCAGTTCTTC,CATSDSPPGAYNEQFF
few,-,TRBV7-9,TRBJ2-2,TGTGCCAGCAGCTTCCGGGGGCCGGGGGAGCTGTTTTTT,CASSFRGPGELFF
-,-,TRBV7-9,TRBJ2-1,TGTGCCAGCAGCCTTGATTTCAGGCCGTGGGGCGATGAGCAGTTCTTC,CASSLDFRPWGDEQFF
-,TRBD1,TRBV20-1,TRBJ1-1,TGCAGTGCTAGAATTATGGACAGGGGTGTTCGGATGAACACTGAAGCTTTCTTT,CSARIMDRGVRMNTEAFF
-,-,TRBV7-2,TRBJ1-2,TGTGCCAGCAGCTTAGGCCCAATCCCCCCTCCCCCCCTAGCTAACTATGGCTACACCTTC,CASSLGPIPPPPLANYGYTF
-,TRBD2,TRBV2,TRBJ2-3,TGTGCCAGCAGCGAAATAGCGGGAATGGGTACGCAGTATTTT,CASSEIAGMGTQYF
-,-,TRBV20-1,TRBJ1-1,TGCAGTGCTAGAGCAGTACGAACTGAAGCTTTCTTT,CSARAVRTEAFF
-,-,TRBV7-3,TRBJ2-3,TGTGCCAGCAGCTTAGTGGGCCCAGATACGCAGTATTTT,CASSLVGPDTQYF
-,-,TRBV7-2,TRBJ1-2,TGTGCCAGCAGCTTCCCCGACAGTCGCGGCTACACCTTC,CASSFPDSRGYTF
-,TRBD2,TRBV6-5,TRBJ2-6,TGTGCCAGCAGTTACTTGGGACTAGCGACCCGCAGCAACGTCCTGACTTTC,CASSYLGLATRSNVLTF
few,-,TRBV25-1,TRBJ2-6,TGTGCCAGCAGTGAATCGGAAGCTGGGACCAACGTCCTGACTTTC,CASSESEAGTNVLTF
-,-,TRBV24-1,TRBJ2-1,TGTGCCACCAGTGATGAGATGAGGGAGCAGTTCTTC,CATSDEMREQFF
-,-,TRBV7-2,TRBJ2-3,TGTGCCAGCAGCTTAGAATCCCAACCAGTCGGGCGCACAGATACGCAGTATTTT,CASSLESQPVGRTDTQYF
-,-,TRBV27,TRBJ1-3,TGTGCCAGCAGTATTCAGGGTTCTGGGCCAGGAAACACCATATATTTT,CASSIQGSGPGNTIYF
few,-,TRBV7-8,TRBJ1-1,TGTGCCACTTCCTTAAGGAACACTGAAGCTTTCTTT,CATSLRNTEAFF
-,TRBD2,TRBV6-4,TRBJ2-3,TGTGCCAGCAGTGAAACTAGCGGGGAAACAGATACGCAGTATTTT,CASSETSGETDTQYF
-,-,TRBV27,TRBJ1-1,TGTGCCAGCAGTAGGACGGGTGGTACTGAAGCTTTCTTT,CASSRTGGTEAFF
-,-,TRBV20-1,TRBJ1-1,TGCAGTGCTAGAGCGAATGGGGTTGCGAACACTGAAGCTTTCTTT,CSARANGVANTEAFF
-,TRBD1,TRBV20-1,TRBJ2-7,TGCAGTGCTATTGGGGACAGGCAATCCTACGAGCAGTACTTC,CSAIGDRQSYEQYF
few,TRBD1,TRBV19,TRBJ1-5,TGTGCCAGTAGTACCACAGGGGCCCCGAATCAGCCCCAGCATTTT,CASSTTGAPNQPQHF
-,TRBD1,TRBV18,TRBJ2-6,TGTGCCAGCTCACCTTTGGGGGACAGGGCTGGGGCCAACGTCCTGACTTTC,CASSPLGDRAGANVLTF
-,TRBD1,TRBV6-8,TRBJ2-7,TGTGCCAGCAGTTGGGGACAGGGCGTTTACGAGCAGTACTTC,CASSWGQGVYEQYF
few,-,TRBV27,TRBJ1-6,TGTGCCAGCAGTTTCCCGACCGAAAATTCACCCCTCCACTTT,CASSFPTENSPLHF
-,-,TRBV7-2,TRBJ2-1,TGTGCCAGCTCGGCAGGGTCCTCGAATGAGCAGTTCTTC,CASSAGSSNEQFF
-,TRBD2,TRBV20-1,TRBJ2-3,TGCAGTGCCGTATCGGGACTAGCGTCGTCGGATACGCAGTATTTT,CSAVSGLASSDTQYF
-,TRBD1,TRBV24-1,TRBJ1-2,TGTGCCACCAGTGATCGACAGGGCTCCTTC,CATSDRQGSF
-,TRBD2,TRBV7-3,TRBJ2-2,TGTGCCAGCAGCCCACGACCTAGGGGGGTAGCGGGGTCCTTAAACACCGGGGAGCTGTTTTTT,CASSPRPRGVAGSLNTGELFF
few,TRBD1,TRBV19,TRBJ1-5,TGTGCCAGTAGTGACGGACAGGGGACTCAGCCCCAGCATTTT,CASSDGQGTQPQHF